The source of this T cell receptor (beta chain) is a study of cytomegalovirus exposure and HLA in healthy donors. PCR was performed using 60 Vbeta and 13 Jbeta primers. Measured with immunoSEQ multiplex PCR; TCRdb has only the in-frame clones, and not every one. This table has about 240,000 clones, approximately 80% appearing once. Trimming removed 0 bases from V and 8 bases from J; junction bases left unmatched: 3. The germline gives CDR1 SEHNR, CDR2 FQNEAQ (reference sequence). The CDR3 spans 13 residues. This TCR derives from an older woman in good health and CMV-seropositive. This rearrangement joins TRBV7-9 to TRBJ1-2, with 7 bases aligning to TRBD1. Sequenced: PBMCs. CDR3 coding DNA: TGTGCCAGCAGCTTAGCTGACAGGGCCGGCTACACCTTC. This gives the protein CASSLADRAGYTF.